This record covers a single TCR beta chain. As yet, its antigen is unknown. Extracted from the samples, RNA was reverse transcribed into cDNA to serve as the sequencing template. Sequencing used immunoSEQ multiplex PCR; TCRdb keeps in-frame clones, though not all of them. The data hold about 180,000 clones, with roughly 46% observed a single time. J was trimmed by 1 base and V by 3 bases; bases with no gene match: 4. CDR1 and CDR2 (germline): SQVTM, ANQGSEA. The CDR3 contains 14 residues. This entry comes from a study of CD8+ T cells in alopecia areata. Study-wide context: Tofacitinib ran 6 to 18 months, followed by 6 months off drug. Patients given treatment had severity scored by the percentage of scalp area affected.

Treatment here: oral pan-JAK inhibitor, 5-10 mg twice daily. Lesional scalp tissue (obtained by punch biopsy) and peripheral blood were collected from alopecia areata patients. Overall study findings and caveats: With one nonresponder, baseline CD8+ expansion's link to response remains uncertain.

The receptor's source is a human donor with alopecia areata. Material: CD8+ T cells sorted from blood, obtained at week 52, from a patient treated with tofacitinib. This chain links TRBV29-1 with TRBJ2-7, with 9 bases matching TRBD1. The CDR3 protein is CSVDEGTGSYEQYF. The CDR3 coding sequence is TGCAGCGTTGATGAAGGGACAGGGTCCTACGAGCAGTACTTC.